The clone carrying this T cell receptor beta chain was seen many times. Its specificity is not known. CDR3 length equals 15 residues. Trimming took 4 bases from V and 1 from J, leaving 13 bases between them. Germline CDR1 reads DFQATT; CDR2 reads SNEGSKA (reference sequence). Healthy Caucasians provided all donations. The data are from a study of identical twins. A universal primer binding site was introduced by template switching. The final cDNA contained unique molecular identifiers. TCRdb reprocessed the 5' RACE reads with MiXCR, giving one entry per CDR3 protein. This table has approximately 690,000 distinct CDR3 sequences, 6% to 6.5% appearing once. Whole-study findings and limits: Insertions were reduced in abundant cord blood beta clonotypes but not in memory repertoires. The study drew conclusions from cross-sectional statistical analysis, not from following the same donors.

This TCR was recovered from a man between 18 and 35 years old in good health. The material sequenced was naive T cells sorted from blood. The gene calls are TRBV20-1 and TRBJ2-2; TRBD2 might be the D (5 bases). The CDR3 DNA is TGCAGTGCTACCGGACGGGGAATGAACACCGGGGAGCTGTTTTTT. It codes for CSATGRGMNTGELFF.